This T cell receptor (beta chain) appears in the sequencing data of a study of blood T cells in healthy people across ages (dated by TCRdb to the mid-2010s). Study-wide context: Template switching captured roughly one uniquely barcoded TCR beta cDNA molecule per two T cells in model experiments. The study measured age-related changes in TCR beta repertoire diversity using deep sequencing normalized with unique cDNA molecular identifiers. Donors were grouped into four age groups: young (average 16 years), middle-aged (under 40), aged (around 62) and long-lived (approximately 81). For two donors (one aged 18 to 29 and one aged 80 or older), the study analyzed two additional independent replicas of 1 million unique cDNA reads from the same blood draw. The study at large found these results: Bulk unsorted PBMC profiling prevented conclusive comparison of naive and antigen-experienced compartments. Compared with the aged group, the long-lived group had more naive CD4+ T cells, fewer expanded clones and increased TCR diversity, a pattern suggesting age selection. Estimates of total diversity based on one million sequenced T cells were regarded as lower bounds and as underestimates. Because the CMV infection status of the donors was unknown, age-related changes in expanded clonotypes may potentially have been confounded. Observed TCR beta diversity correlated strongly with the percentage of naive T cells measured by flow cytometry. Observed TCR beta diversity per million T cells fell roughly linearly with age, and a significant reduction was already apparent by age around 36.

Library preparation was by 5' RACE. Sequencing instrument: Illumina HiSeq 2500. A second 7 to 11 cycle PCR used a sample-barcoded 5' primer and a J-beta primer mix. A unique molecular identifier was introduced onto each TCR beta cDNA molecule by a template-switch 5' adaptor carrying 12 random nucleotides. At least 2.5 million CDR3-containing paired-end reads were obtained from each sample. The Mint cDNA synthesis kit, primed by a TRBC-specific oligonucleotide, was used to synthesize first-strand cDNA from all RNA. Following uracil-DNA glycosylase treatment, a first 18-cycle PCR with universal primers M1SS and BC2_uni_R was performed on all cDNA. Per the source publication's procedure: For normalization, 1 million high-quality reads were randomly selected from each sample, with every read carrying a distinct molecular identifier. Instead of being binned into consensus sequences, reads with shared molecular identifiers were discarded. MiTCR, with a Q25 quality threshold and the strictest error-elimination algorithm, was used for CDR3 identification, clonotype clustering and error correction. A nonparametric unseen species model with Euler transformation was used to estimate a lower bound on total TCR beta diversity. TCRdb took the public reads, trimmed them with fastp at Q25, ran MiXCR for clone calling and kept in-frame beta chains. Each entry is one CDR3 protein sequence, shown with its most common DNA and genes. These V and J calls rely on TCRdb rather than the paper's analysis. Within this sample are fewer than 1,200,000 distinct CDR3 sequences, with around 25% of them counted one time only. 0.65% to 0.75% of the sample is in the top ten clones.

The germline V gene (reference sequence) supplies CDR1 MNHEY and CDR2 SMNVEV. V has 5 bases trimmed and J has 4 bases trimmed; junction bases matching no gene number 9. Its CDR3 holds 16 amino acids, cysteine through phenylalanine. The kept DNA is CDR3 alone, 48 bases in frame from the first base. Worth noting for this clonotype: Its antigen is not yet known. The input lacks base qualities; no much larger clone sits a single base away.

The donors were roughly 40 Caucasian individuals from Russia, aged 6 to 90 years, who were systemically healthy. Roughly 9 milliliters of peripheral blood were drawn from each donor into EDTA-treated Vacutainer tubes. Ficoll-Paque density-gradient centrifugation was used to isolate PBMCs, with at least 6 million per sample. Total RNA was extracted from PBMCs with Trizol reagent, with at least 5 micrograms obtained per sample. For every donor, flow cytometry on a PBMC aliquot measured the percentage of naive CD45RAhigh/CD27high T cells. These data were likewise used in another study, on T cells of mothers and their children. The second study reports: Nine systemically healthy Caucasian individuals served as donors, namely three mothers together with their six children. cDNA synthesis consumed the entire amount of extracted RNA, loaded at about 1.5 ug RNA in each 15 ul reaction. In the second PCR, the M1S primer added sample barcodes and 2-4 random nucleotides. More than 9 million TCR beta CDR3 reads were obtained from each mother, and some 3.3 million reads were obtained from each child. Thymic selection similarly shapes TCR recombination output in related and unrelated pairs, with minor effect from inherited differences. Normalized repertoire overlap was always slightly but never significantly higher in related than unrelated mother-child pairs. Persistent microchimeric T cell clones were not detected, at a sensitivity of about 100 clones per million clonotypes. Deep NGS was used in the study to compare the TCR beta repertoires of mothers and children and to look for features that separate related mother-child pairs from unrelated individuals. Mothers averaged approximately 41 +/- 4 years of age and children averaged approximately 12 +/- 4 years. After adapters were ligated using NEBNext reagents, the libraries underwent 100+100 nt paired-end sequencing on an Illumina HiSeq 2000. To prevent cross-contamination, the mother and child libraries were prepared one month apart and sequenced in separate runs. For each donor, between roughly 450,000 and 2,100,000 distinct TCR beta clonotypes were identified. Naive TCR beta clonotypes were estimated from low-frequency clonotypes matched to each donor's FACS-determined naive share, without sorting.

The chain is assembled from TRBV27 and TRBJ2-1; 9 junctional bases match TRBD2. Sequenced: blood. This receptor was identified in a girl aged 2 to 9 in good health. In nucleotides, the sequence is TGTGCCAGCAGTCCCCGGAGCGGGAGGCCATACAATGAGCAGTTCTTC. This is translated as CASSPRSGRPYNEQFF.